This is a list of T cell receptor beta chains from one sample in a study of shared clonotypes between healthy human individuals. Some clones are missing from TCRdb's copy, which holds only in-frame ones; the method was immunoSEQ multiplex PCR. Found here are over 1.5 million clones, 95% to 99% of them singletons; the top ten hold 0.4% to 0.45%. The sequencing input was naive CD4+ T cells sorted from blood. Every receptor here comes from a man aged 30-40 years in good health. The CDR3 runs from the conserved cysteine through the conserved F or W. Fields, in order: clone size, J gene, D gene, V gene, CDR3 protein, CDR3 DNA. The D gene is left open where the match is weak. Clone size is given for some rows only: seen once, a few or many times, or a class if the clone is expanded.

size: NA; J: TRBJ1-1; D: NA; V: TRBV5-5; CDR3: CASSLDWGTLGTEAFF; DNA: TGTGCCAGCAGCTTGGATTGGGGGACGTTGGGTACTGAAGCTTTCTTT
size: once; J: TRBJ2-5; D: NA; V: TRBV27; CDR3: CASSFNSQETQYF; DNA: TGTGCCAGCAGTTTTAACAGCCAAGAGACCCAGTACTTC
size: NA; J: TRBJ2-1; D: TRBD2; V: TRBV18; CDR3: CASSPGLAGDEQFF; DNA: TGTGCCAGCTCACCAGGACTAGCGGGAGATGAGCAGTTCTTC
size: once; J: TRBJ2-3; D: TRBD2; V: TRBV7-3; CDR3: CASRRLAGSESDTQYF; DNA: TGTGCCAGCAGGCGACTAGCGGGATCTGAGTCAGATACGCAGTATTTT
size: once; J: TRBJ1-4; D: NA; V: TRBV6-5; CDR3: CASSDSGLTNEKLFF; DNA: TGTGCCAGCAGTGACTCAGGGTTAACTAATGAAAAACTGTTTTTT
size: NA; J: TRBJ1-1; D: NA; V: TRBV9; CDR3: CASSVVSANTEAFF; DNA: TGTGCCAGCAGCGTAGTTAGCGCCAACACTGAAGCTTTCTTT
size: NA; J: TRBJ1-4; D: NA; V: TRBV5-1; CDR3: CASSLLSMGEKLFF; DNA: TGCGCCAGCAGCTTGTTGTCGATGGGGGAAAAACTGTTTTTT
size: NA; J: TRBJ2-1; D: NA; V: TRBV7-6; CDR3: CASSPHPVADNEQFF; DNA: TGTGCCAGCAGCCCCCATCCGGTAGCGGACAATGAGCAGTTCTTC
size: once; J: TRBJ2-7; D: NA; V: TRBV6-5; CDR3: CASSYSGTSSYEQYF; DNA: TGTGCCAGCAGTTACTCTGGGACGTCTTCCTACGAGCAGTACTTC
size: NA; J: TRBJ2-1; D: TRBD2; V: TRBV5-4; CDR3: CASSSSGRADNEQFF; DNA: TGTGCCAGCAGCTCGAGCGGGAGGGCTGATAATGAGCAGTTCTTC
size: once; J: TRBJ1-4; D: NA; V: TRBV2; CDR3: CASSDGEFNEKLFF; DNA: TGTGCCAGCAGTGACGGGGAGTTTAATGAAAAACTGTTTTTT
size: NA; J: TRBJ2-1; D: NA; V: TRBV30; CDR3: CAWSVPPNNEQFF; DNA: TGTGCCTGGAGTGTTCCCCCAAACAATGAGCAGTTCTTC
size: NA; J: TRBJ2-5; D: NA; V: TRBV5-5; CDR3: CASSLAPRETQYF; DNA: TGTGCCAGCAGCTTGGCCCCCCGTGAGACCCAGTACTTC